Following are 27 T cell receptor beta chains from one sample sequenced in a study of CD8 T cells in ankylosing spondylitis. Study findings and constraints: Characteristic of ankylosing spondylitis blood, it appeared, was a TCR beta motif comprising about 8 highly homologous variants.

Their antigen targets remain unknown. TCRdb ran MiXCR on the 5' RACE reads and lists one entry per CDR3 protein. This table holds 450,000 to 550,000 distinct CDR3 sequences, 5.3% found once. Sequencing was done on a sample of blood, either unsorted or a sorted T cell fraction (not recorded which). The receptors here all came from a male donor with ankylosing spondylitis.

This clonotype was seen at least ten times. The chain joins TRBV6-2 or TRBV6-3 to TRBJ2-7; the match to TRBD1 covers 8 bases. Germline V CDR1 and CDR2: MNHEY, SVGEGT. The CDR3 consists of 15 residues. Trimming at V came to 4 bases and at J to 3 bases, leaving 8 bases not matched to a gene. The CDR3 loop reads CASSSPRQGIYEQYF. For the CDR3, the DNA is TGTGCCAGCAGTTCACCGAGACAGGGGATCTACGAGCAGTACTTC.

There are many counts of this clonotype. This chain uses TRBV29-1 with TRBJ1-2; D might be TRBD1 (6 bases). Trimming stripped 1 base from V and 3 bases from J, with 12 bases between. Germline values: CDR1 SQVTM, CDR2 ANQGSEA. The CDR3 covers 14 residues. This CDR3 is CSVEGPGTHYGYTF. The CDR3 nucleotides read TGCAGCGTTGAAGGTCCCGGGACACACTATGGCTACACCTTC.

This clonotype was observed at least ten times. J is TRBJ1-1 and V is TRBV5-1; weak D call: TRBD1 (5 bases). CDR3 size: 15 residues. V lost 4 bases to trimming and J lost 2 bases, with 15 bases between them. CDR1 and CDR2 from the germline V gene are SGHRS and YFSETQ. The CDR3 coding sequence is TGCGCCAGCAGCCTGGGATCCGGGACTAACACTGAAGCTTTCTTT. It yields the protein CASSLGSGTNTEAFF.

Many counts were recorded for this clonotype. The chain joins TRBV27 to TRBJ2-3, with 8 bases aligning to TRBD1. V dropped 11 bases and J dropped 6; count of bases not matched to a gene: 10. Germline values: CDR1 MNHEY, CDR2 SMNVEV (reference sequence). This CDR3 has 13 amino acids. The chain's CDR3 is CAASDRDRDTQYF. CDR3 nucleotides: TGTGCCGCCTCGGACAGGGACAGGGATACGCAGTATTTT.

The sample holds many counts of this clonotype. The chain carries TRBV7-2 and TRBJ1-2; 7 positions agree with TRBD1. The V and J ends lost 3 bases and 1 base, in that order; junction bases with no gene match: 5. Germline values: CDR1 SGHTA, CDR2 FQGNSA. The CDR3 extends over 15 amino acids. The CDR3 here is CASSLDRIINYGYTF. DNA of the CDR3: TGTGCCAGCAGCTTGGACAGGATAATTAACTATGGCTACACCTTC.

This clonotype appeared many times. This CDR3 reads CSARWDRGLTEAFF. CDR3 DNA sequence: TGCAGTGCTAGGTGGGACAGGGGGTTAACTGAAGCTTTCTTT. The chain is built from TRBV20-1 and TRBJ1-1; TRBD1 matches 11 bases. CDR3 size: 14 residues. Trimming removed 3 bases from V and 5 bases from J; junction bases left unmatched: 5. Germline-derived CDR1 and CDR2 are DFQATT and SNEGSKA (reference sequence).

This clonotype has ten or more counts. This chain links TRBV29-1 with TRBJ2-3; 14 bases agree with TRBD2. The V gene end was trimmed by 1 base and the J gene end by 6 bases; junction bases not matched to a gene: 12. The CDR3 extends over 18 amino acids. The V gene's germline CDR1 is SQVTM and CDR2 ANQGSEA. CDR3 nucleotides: TGCAGCGTTGAAGGGTCCGGGACTAGCGGGAGCTTTGGGGATACGCAGTATTTT. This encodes CSVEGSGTSGSFGDTQYF.

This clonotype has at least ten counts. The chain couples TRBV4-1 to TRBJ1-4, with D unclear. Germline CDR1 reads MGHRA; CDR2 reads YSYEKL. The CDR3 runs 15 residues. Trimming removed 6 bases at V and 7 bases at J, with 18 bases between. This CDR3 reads CASRSGGLRTEKLFF. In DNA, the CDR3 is TGCGCCAGCAGGTCGGGAGGGCTAAGGACTGAAAAACTGTTTTTT.

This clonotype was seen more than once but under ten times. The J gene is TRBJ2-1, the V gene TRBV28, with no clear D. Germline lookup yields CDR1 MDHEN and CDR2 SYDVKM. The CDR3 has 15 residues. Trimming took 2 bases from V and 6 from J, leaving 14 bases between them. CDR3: CASSLELGRRNEQFF. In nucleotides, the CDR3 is TGTGCCAGCAGTTTAGAGCTCGGACGGCGCAATGAGCAGTTCTTC.

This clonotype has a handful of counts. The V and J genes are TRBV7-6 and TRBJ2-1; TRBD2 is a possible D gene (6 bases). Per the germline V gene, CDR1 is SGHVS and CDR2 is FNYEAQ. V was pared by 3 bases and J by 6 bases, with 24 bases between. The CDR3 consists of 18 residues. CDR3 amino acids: CASSLRGRAGPLGNEQFF. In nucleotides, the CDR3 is TGTGCCAGCAGCTTGAGGGGCAGGGCGGGGCCCTTGGGCAATGAGCAGTTCTTC.

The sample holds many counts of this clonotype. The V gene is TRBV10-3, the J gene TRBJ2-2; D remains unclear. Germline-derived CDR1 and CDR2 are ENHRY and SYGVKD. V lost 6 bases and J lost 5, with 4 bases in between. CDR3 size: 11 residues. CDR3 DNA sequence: TGTGCCATCAGCGGAACCGGGGAGCTGTTTTTT. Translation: CAISGTGELFF.

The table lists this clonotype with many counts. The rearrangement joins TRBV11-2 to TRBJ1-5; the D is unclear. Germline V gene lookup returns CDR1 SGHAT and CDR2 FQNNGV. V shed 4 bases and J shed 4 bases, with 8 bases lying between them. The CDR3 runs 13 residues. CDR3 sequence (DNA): TGTGCCAGCAGCTGGCGGGAGAATCAGCCCCAGCATTTT. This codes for CASSWRENQPQHF.

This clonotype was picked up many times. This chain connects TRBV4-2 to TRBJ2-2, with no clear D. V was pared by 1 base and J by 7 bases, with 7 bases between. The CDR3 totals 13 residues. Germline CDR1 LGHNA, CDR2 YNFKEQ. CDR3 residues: CASSQGFRGELFF. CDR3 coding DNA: TGTGCCAGCAGCCAAGGGTTTCGCGGGGAGCTGTTTTTT.

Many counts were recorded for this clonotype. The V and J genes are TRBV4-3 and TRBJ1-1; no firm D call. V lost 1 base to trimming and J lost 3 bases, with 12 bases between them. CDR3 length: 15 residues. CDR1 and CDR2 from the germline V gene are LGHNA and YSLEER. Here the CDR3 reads CASSQVTTGDTEAFF. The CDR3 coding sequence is TGCGCCAGCAGCCAAGTCACGACCGGTGACACTGAAGCTTTCTTT.

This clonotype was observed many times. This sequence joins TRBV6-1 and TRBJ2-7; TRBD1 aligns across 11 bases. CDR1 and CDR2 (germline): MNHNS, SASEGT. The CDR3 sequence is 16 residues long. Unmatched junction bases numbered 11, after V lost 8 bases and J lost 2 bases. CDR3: CASRTGGVSGAYEQYF. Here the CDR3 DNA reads TGTGCCAGCCGGACAGGGGGCGTTAGCGGCGCCTACGAGCAGTACTTC.

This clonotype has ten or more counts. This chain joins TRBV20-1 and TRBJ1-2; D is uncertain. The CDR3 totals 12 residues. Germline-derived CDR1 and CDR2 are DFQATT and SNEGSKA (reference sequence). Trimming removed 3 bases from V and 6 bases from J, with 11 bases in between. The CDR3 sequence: CSASVRSNGYTF. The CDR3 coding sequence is TGCAGTGCTAGTGTCAGATCAAATGGCTACACCTTC.

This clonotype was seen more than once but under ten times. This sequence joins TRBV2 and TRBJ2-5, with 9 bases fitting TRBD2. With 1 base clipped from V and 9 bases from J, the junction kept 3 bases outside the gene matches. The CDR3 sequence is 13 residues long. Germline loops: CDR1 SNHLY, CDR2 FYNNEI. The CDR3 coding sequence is TGTGCCAGCAGTGAAGGAGCGGGGGGAGCCCAGTACTTC. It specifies CASSEGAGGAQYF.

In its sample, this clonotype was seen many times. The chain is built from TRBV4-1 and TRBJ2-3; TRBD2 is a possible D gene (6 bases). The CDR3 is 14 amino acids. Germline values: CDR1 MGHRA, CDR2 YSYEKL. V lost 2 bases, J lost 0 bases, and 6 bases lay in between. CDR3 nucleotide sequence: TGCGCCAGCAGCCAAACTAGCAGCACAGATACGCAGTATTTT. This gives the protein CASSQTSSTDTQYF.

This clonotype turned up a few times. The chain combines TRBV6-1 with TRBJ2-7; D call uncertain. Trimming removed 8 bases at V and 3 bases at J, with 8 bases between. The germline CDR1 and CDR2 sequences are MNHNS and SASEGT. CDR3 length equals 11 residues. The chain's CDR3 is CASQNRYEQYF. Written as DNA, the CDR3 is TGTGCCAGCCAGAATCGCTACGAGCAGTACTTC.

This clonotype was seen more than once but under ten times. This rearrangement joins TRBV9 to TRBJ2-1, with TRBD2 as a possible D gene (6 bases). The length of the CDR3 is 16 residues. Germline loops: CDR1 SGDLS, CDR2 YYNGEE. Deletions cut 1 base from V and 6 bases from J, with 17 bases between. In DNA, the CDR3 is TGTGCCAGCAGCGTACCCCGATCGACTAGTACCAATGAGCAGTTCTTC. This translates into CASSVPRSTSTNEQFF.

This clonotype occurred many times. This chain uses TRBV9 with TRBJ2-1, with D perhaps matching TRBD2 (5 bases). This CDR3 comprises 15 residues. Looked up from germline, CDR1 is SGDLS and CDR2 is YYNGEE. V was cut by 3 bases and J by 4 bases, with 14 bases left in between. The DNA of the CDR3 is TGTGCCAGCAGCGCACTTGGGCGGGCTTACAATGAGCAGTTCTTC. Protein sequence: CASSALGRAYNEQFF.

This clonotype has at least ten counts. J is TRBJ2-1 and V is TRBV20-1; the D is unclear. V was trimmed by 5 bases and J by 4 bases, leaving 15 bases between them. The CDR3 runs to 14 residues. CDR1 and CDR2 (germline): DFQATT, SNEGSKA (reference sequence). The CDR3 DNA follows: TGCAGTGCTCCCGTCCCGGACCTTTACAATGAGCAGTTCTTC. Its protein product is CSAPVPDLYNEQFF.

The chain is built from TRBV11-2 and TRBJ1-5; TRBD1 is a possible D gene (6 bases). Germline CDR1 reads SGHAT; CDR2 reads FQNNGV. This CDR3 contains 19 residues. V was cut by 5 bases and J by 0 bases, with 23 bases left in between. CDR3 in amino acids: CASSRPANRGADSNQPQHF. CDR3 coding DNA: TGTGCCAGCAGCAGACCGGCCAACCGGGGGGCTGATAGCAATCAGCCCCAGCATTTT. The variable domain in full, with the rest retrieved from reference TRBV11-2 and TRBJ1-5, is EAGVAQSPRYKIIEKRQSVAFWCNPISGHATLYWYQQILGQGPKLLIQFQNNGVVDDSQLPKDRFSAERLKGVDSTLKIQPAKLEDSAVYLCASSRPANRGADSNQPQHFGDGTRLSIL.

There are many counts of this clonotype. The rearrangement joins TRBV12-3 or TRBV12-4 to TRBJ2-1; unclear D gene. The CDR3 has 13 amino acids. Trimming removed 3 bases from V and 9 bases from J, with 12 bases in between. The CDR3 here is CASSFILWGEQFF. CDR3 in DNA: TGTGCCAGCAGTTTTATCTTGTGGGGTGAGCAGTTCTTC.

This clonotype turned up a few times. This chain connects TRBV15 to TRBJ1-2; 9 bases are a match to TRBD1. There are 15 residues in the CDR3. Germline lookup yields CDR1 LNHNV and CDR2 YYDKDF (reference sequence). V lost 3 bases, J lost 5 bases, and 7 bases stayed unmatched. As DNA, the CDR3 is TGTGCCACCAGCAGCAACCGGGACAGGGCTTATGGCTACACCTTC. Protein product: CATSSNRDRAYGYTF.

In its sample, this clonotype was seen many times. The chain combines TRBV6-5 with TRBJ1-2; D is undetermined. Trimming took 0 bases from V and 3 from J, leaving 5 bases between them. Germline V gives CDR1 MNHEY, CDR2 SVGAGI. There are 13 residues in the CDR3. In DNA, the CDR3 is TGTGCCAGCAGTTACTCGGTTTACTATGGCTACACCTTC. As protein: CASSYSVYYGYTF.

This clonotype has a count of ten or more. The CDR3 here is CASSLPGPFDEQYF. In nucleotides, the CDR3 is TGTGCCAGCAGTTTACCAGGTCCATTCGACGAGCAGTACTTC. The chain recombines TRBV6-5 with TRBJ2-7; D ambiguous. The CDR3 is 14 residues long. Per the germline V gene, CDR1 is MNHEY and CDR2 is SVGAGI. V lost 4 bases, J lost 5 bases, and 15 bases lay in between.